The count of the clone carrying this TCR beta chain is one. What it binds is unknown. Method: immunoSEQ multiplex PCR; TCRdb's copy keeps in-frame clones and lacks some. The sample includes some 25,000 clones, approximately 88% of them seen just once. The CDR3 is 15 residues long. Germline CDR1 is SGHTA and CDR2 is FQGNSA. The junction had 5 bases not matched to a gene; V was cut back by 2 bases and J by 4 bases. The data stem from a study of T cells in localized non-small cell lung cancer. General study points: Uninvolved adjacent lung had more T cell clonality than any other tissue, topping tumor.

The receptor comes from a man between 40 and 70 years old with stage II lung adenocarcinoma. V and J are TRBV7-2 and TRBJ2-7, with 10 positions matching TRBD2. The sequences come from PBMCs, collected before any cancer treatment. The CDR3 reads CASSLNSGGIYEQYF. In nucleotides, the CDR3 is TGTGCCAGCAGCTTAAATAGCGGGGGGATTTACGAGCAGTACTTC.